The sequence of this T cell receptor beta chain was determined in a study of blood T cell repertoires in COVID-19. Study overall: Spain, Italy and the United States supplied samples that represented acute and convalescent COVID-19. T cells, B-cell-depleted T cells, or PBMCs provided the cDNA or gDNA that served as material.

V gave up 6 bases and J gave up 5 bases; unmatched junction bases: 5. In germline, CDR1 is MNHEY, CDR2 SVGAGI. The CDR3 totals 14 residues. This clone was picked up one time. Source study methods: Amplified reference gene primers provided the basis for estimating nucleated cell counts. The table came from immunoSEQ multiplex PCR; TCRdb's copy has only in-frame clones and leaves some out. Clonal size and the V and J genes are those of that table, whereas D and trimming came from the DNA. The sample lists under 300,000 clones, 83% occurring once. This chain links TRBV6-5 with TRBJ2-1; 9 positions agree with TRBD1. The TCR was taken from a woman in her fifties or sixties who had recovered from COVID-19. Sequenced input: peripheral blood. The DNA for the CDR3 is TGTGCCAGCAGCCCCGGGACAGGGAACAATGAGCAGTTCTTC. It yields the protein CASSPGTGNNEQFF.